The 19 T cell receptor beta chains below were found in one sample sequenced in a study of CD8+CD57+ T cells in acquired aplastic anemia. For CDR3 and TCR beta VDJ profiling, genomic DNA was the template used. TCRdb passed the reads through MiXCR, listing each CDR3 protein once. The sample includes about 200,000 distinct CDR3 sequences, roughly two thirds of them seen just once. Those patients picked for sequencing had displayed CD8+CD57+ cell expansion on flow cytometry. Material for sequencing was sorted CD4+, CD8+, or CD8+CD57+ T cells (not recorded which) from PBMCs. The origin of the receptors is a human donor with aplastic anemia.

CDR3 residues: CSARLAGYEQFF. The CDR3 DNA reads as TGCAGTGCTAGACTAGCGGGGTATGAGCAGTTCTTC. This chain uses TRBV20-1 with TRBJ2-1; 9 bases map to TRBD2. The V gene's germline CDR1 is DFQATT and CDR2 SNEGSKA (reference sequence). This CDR3 spans 12 amino acids. V was pared by 2 bases and J by 8 bases, with 1 base of the junction left unmatched.

V usage is TRBV29-1 and J usage is TRBJ1-2; 9 nucleotides align to TRBD1. The germline CDR1 and CDR2 sequences are SQVTM and ANQGSEA. The length of the CDR3 is 14 residues. V was pared by 6 bases and J by 7 bases, with 12 bases of the junction left unmatched. The CDR3 loop reads CSVVTGGSLFGYTF. The CDR3 DNA sequence: TGCAGCGTCGTAACAGGGGGCTCTTTGTTTGGCTACACCTTC.

The V and J genes are TRBV5-1 and TRBJ2-3; TRBD2 matches 9 bases. CDR1 is SGHRS, CDR2 YFSETQ, per germline. V was clipped by 3 bases and J by 4 bases; unmatched bases: 15. The CDR3 loop spans 18 amino acids. The CDR3 nucleotides read TGCGCCAGCAGCTCAGCCGACCTTCTAGCGGGGAGGGCAGATACGCAGTATTTT. Its translation: CASSSADLLAGRADTQYF.

This clonotype occurred a few times. CDR3 in DNA: TGTGCCAGCAGTCCCTCCCGACAGGGGCCGTCGGATTCACCCCTCCACTTT. This sequence encodes CASSPSRQGPSDSPLHF. The gene calls are TRBV27 and TRBJ1-6, with 8 bases lining up with TRBD1. Looked up from germline, CDR1 is MNHEY and CDR2 is SMNVEV (reference sequence). The CDR3 contains 17 residues. V lost 5 bases and J lost 8; bases outside the gene matches: 14.

At least ten counts were recorded for this clonotype. The chain couples TRBV5-8 to TRBJ2-7; TRBD1 might be the D (5 bases). Germline-derived CDR1 and CDR2 are SGHTS and YDEGEE. This CDR3 comprises 15 residues. The V gene lost 6 bases and the J gene lost 3 bases, with 19 bases spanning the gap. The DNA for the CDR3 is TGTGCCAGCACCTTATGGGGCTCAACGAACTACGAGCAGTACTTC. It specifies CASTLWGSTNYEQYF.

This clonotype was counted once. This rearrangement joins TRBV20-1 to TRBJ2-5, with D perhaps TRBD1 (6 bases). V dropped 0 bases and J dropped 5 bases, with 16 bases sitting between them. This CDR3 has 15 residues. Germline values: CDR1 DFQATT, CDR2 SNEGSKA (reference sequence). CDR3 coding DNA: TGCAGTGCTAGAGACGGCTTAGGGGGACGGGAGACCCAGTACTTC. It is translated as CSARDGLGGRETQYF.

The rearrangement links TRBV7-8 to TRBJ1-1; 7 bases are a match to TRBD1. The CDR3 runs 16 residues. Germline V gene lookup returns CDR1 SGHVS and CDR2 FQNEAQ. V gave up 9 bases and J gave up 6 bases; unmatched junction bases: 19. The CDR3 loop reads CASRNRDSLTFAEAFF. CDR3 DNA sequence: TGTGCCAGTCGGAACCGGGACAGCCTGACTTTCGCTGAAGCTTTCTTT.

V gene TRBV2 combines with J gene TRBJ1-1, with a possible D match to TRBD1 (5 bases). The V end was cut by 8 bases, the J end by 3 bases, with 28 bases between. From germline, CDR1 is SNHLY and CDR2 FYNNEI. This CDR3 comprises 18 residues. DNA of the CDR3: TGTGCCAGCCCCGAGGGGTCGTCGACAAATGGGGCGTACACTGAAGCTTTCTTT. This gives the protein CASPEGSSTNGAYTEAFF.

The genes are TRBV2 and TRBJ1-6; D might be TRBD1 (6 bases). CDR3 length equals 15 residues. Deletions cut 6 bases from V and 8 bases from J, with 17 bases between. Germline V gene sequence: CDR1 SNHLY, CDR2 FYNNEI. In nucleotides, the CDR3 is TGTGCCAGCAGAGACAGGTTTGGGGGCGATTCACCCCTCCACTTT. It yields the protein CASRDRFGGDSPLHF.

CDR3 sequence: CATSRDRGTGDEKLFF. CDR3 nucleotide sequence: TGTGCCACCAGCAGAGACCGGGGGACGGGGGATGAAAAACTGTTTTTT. The chain carries TRBV15 and TRBJ1-4; maybe TRBD1 (5 bases). CDR3 size: 16 residues. V shed 0 bases and J shed 6 bases, with 14 bases lying between them. Germline V gene lookup returns CDR1 LNHNV and CDR2 YYDKDF (reference sequence).

The genes are TRBV7-9 and TRBJ2-1; 7 nucleotides match TRBD2. The CDR3 has 13 residues. Germline lookup yields CDR1 SEHNR and CDR2 FQNEAQ (reference sequence). Trimming removed 8 bases from V and 4 bases from J; junction bases left unmatched: 5. This CDR3 is CASGVGGYNEQFF. CDR3 nucleotide sequence: TGTGCCAGCGGAGTCGGGGGGTACAATGAGCAGTTCTTC.

This rearrangement joins TRBV2 to TRBJ1-1; weak D call: TRBD1 (6 bases). Trimming cost V 0 bases and J 4 bases, with 12 bases left between them. Germline CDR1 is SNHLY and CDR2 is FYNNEI. This CDR3 has 15 amino acids. The CDR3 nucleotides are TGTGCCAGCAGTGAAGCACAGGGAATGGGCACTGAAGCTTTCTTT. Translating gives CASSEAQGMGTEAFF.

Turning to this clonotype: A junction end diverges from the germline sequence, so it may reflect a read error. The genes are TRBV7-9 and TRBJ1-5, with 11 bases aligning to TRBD1. The CDR3 length is 16 residues. CDR1 SEHNR and CDR2 FQNEAQ come from the germline V gene (reference sequence). In nucleotides, the CDR3 is TGCGCCAGCAGCTTGGAGGGACAGGGGGGGTTTCAGCCCCAGCATTTT. This encodes CASSLEGQGGFQPQHF.

CDR3 in DNA: TGTGCCAGCAGCTTAGCGGGGGGAAAGGTCTACAATGAGCAGTTCTTC. Translating gives CASSLAGGKVYNEQFF. This chain uses TRBV7-9 with TRBJ2-1; a weak D match, TRBD2 (6 bases). The V end lost 0 bases, the J end lost 3 bases, and 12 bases lay between the germline ends. Germline CDR1 reads SEHNR; CDR2 reads FQNEAQ (reference sequence). The CDR3 contains 16 residues.

The table lists this clonotype with a few counts. The chain has TRBV25-1 and TRBJ2-1; TRBD1 matches at 7 bases. V dropped 3 bases and J dropped 9; count of bases not matched to a gene: 11. CDR1 and CDR2 (germline): MGHDK, SYGVNS. CDR3 length equals 15 residues. As DNA, the CDR3 is TGTGCCAGCAGTGATCCGGGACAGACTTTCAGTGAGCAGTTCTTC. It specifies CASSDPGQTFSEQFF.

This clonotype has just a few counts. The J gene is TRBJ2-1, the V gene TRBV28; 9 positions agree with TRBD2. The J segment lost 8 bases and the V segment lost 6 bases, leaving 14 bases of the junction unmatched. From germline, CDR1 is MDHEN and CDR2 SYDVKM. The CDR3 is made up of 16 amino acids. This CDR3 is CASRDKSGGYIDEQFF. The CDR3 nucleotides read TGTGCCAGCAGGGATAAAAGCGGGGGGTATATCGATGAGCAGTTCTTC.

A few counts support this clonotype. A junction end diverges from the germline sequence, so it may reflect a read error. V gene TRBV10-3 combines with J gene TRBJ2-1, with 10 bases aligning to TRBD1. From germline, CDR1 is ENHRY and CDR2 SYGVKD. There are 15 residues in the CDR3. CDR3 sequence: CASSYSPDRGGEQFF. The CDR3 DNA reads TGTGCCAGCAGTTACTCGCCGGACAGGGGGGGGGAGCAGTTCTTC.

This chain connects TRBV15 to TRBJ2-3; no clear D. From germline, CDR1 is LNHNV and CDR2 YYDKDF (reference sequence). The CDR3 has 14 residues. V gave up 6 bases and J gave up 0 bases, with 10 bases separating them. CDR3 loop: CATSSAASTDTQYF. In DNA form, the CDR3 reads TGTGCCACCAGTTCCGCCGCGAGCACAGATACGCAGTATTTT.

The sample holds many counts of this clonotype. V usage is TRBV4-1 and J usage is TRBJ1-6, with D possibly TRBD1 on 5 matching bases. CDR3 length equals 14 residues. Germline V gives CDR1 MGHRA, CDR2 YSYEKL. Trimming left V 4 bases short and J 10 bases short, with 14 bases between. This chain's CDR3 is CASSPLNEGSPLHF. CDR3 DNA sequence: TGCGCCAGCAGCCCACTGAACGAGGGGTCACCCCTCCACTTT.